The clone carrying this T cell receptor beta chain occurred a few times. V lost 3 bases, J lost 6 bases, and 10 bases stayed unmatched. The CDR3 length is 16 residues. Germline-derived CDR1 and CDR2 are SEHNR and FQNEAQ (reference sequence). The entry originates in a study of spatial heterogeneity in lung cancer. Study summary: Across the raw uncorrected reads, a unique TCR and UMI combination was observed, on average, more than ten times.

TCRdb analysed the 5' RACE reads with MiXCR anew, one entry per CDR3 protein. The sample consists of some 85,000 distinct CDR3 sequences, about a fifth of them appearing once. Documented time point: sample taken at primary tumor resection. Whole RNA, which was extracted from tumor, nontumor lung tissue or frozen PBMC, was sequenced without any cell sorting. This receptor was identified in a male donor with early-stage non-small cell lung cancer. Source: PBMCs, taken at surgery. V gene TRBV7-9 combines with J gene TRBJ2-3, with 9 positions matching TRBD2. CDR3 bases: TGTGCCAGCAGCTTGACTAGCGGCCCTAAAATGGATACGCAGTATTTT. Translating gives CASSLTSGPKMDTQYF.